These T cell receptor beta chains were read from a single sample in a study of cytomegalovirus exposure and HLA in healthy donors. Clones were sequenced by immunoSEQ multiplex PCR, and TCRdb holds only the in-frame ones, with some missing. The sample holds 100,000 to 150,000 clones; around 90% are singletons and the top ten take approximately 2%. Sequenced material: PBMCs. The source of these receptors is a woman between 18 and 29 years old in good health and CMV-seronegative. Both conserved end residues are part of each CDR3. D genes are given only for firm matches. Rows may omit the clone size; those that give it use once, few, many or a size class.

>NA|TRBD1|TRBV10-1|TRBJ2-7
TGCGCCAGCCCACAGGGGCCTAAGCAGTACTTC
CASPQGPKQYF
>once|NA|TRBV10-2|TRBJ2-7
TGCGCCAGCAGGGCGGGGCACTCCTACGAGCAGTACTTC
CASRAGHSYEQYF
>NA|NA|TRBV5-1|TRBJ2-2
TGCGCCAGCAGCTTTCAGCCAGGGACTCCCGGGGAGCTGTTTTTT
CASSFQPGTPGELFF
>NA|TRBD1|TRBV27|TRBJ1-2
TGTGCCAGCCGTCCCACAGGGGGTAACTATGGCTACACCTTC
CASRPTGGNYGYTF
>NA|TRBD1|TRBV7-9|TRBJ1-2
TGTGCCAGCAGCGAAATGACAGGGTATAGAGGCTACACCTTC
CASSEMTGYRGYTF
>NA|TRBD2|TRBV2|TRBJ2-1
TGTGCCAGCAGTGGGCTTTCGCGAGCGGGGGGATACAATGAGCAGTTCTTC
CASSGLSRAGGYNEQFF
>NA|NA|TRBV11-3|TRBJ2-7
TGTGCCAGCAGCCCAGGCCTGGGCGAGCAGTACTTC
CASSPGLGEQYF
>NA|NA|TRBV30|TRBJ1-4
TGTGCCTGGAGTGTACAGCGGGTAAATGAAAAACTGTTTTTT
CAWSVQRVNEKLFF
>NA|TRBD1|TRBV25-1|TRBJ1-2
TGTGCCAGCAGTTGGGGACAGGGTGGGGGCTACACCTTC
CASSWGQGGGYTF
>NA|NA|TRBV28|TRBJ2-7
TGTGCCAGCATAGGGACTTCCTACGAGCAGTACTTC
CASIGTSYEQYF
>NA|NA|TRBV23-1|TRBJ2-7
TGCGCCAGCAGTTCCGCTGTGGGGAGCGAGCAGTACTTC
CASSSAVGSEQYF
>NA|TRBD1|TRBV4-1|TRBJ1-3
TGCGCCAGCAGCCCCTGGGGACAGGTCCTTGGAAACACCATATATTTT
CASSPWGQVLGNTIYF
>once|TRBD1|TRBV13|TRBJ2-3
TGTGCCAGCAGCTTCGACAGGGTAGGATTCGCAGATACGCAGTATTTT
CASSFDRVGFADTQYF
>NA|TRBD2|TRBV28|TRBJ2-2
TGTGCCAGCAGTTTCCCTGGGACTAGCGGGGGGGCCGTCACCGGGGAGCTGTTTTTT
CASSFPGTSGGAVTGELFF
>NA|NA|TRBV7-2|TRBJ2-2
TGTGCCAGCAGCAACCGAGGGGGGGCGAACACCGGGGAGCTGTTTTTT
CASSNRGGANTGELFF
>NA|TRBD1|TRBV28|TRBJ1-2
TGTGCCAGCAGTTTAGACAGGGGGCGATACTACACCTTC
CASSLDRGRYYTF
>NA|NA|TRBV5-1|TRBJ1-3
TGCGCCAGCGGCCGGAGCTCTGGAAACACCATATATTTT
CASGRSSGNTIYF
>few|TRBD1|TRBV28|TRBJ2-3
TGTGCCAGCAAAAAACCACAGGGGACCACAGATACGCAGTATTTT
CASKKPQGTTDTQYF
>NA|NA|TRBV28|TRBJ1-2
TGTGCCAGCAGCCCCCCACCGGCCAACAGGGTACCGAATGGCTACACCTTC
CASSPPPANRVPNGYTF
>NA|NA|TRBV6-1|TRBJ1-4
TGTGCCAGCAGTGAAGCGGCAGGGCTGAATGAAAAACTGTTTTTT
CASSEAAGLNEKLFF
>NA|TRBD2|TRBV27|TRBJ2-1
TGTGCCAGCACCGAAACTAGCGGGTTCTACAATGAGCAGTTCTTC
CASTETSGFYNEQFF
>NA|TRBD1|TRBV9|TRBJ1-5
TGTGCCAGCAGTACAGGGGTCAATCAGCCCCAGCATTTT
CASSTGVNQPQHF